This entry concerns a single TCR beta chain. The sample is drawn from a study of identifying expanded T cells in peripheral blood. The CDR3 has 15 amino acids. Per germline, CDR1 MNHEY and CDR2 SVGAGI. V lost 0 bases and J lost 2; bases outside the gene matches: 2. Sequencing was performed with immunoSEQ multiplex PCR; in TCRdb, only in-frame clones are kept and a portion is missing. This table holds around 85,000 clones, more than 70% found once. This TCR was recovered from a person aged 18 to 70 in good health. The J gene is TRBJ2-7, the V gene TRBV6-5, with 9 positions matching TRBD2. The sample consisted of blood. DNA for the CDR3: TGTGCCAGCAGTTACTCGGTAGCGGGGGCCTACGAGCAGTACTTC. It codes for CASSYSVAGAYEQYF.